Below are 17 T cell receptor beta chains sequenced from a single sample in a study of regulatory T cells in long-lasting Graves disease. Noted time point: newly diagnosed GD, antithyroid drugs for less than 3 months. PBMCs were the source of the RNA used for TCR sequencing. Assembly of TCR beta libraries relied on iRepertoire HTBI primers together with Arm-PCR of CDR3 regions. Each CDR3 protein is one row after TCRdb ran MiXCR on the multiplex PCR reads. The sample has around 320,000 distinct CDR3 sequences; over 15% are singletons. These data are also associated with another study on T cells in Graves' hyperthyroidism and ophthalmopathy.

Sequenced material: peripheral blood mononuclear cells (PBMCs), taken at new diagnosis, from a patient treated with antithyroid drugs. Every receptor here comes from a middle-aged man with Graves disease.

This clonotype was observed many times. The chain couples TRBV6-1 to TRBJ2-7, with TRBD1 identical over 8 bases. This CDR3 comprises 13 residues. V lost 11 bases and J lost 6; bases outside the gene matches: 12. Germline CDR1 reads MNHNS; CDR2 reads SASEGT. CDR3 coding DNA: TGTGCCGGAGAGGACAGGGATGGTGGCGAGCAGTACTTC. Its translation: CAGEDRDGGEQYF.

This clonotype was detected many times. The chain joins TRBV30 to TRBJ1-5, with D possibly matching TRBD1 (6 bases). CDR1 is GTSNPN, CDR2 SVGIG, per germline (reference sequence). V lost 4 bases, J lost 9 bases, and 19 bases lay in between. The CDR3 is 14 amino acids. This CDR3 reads CAWNLDRLRGPQHF. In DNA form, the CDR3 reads TGTGCCTGGAACCTGGACAGACTTCGTGGGCCCCAGCATTTT.

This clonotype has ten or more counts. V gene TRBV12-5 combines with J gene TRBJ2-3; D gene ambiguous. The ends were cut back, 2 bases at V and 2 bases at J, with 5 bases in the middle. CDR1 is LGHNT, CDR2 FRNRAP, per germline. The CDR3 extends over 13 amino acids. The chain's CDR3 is CASGLSVTDTQYF. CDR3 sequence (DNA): TGTGCTAGTGGTTTGTCGGTCACAGATACGCAGTATTTT.

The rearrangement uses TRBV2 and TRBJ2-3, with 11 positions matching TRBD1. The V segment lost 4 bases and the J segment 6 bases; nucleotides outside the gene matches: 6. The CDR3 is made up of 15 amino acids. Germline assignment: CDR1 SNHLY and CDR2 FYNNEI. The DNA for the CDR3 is TGTGCCAGCAGTGTACCGGGACAGGGGGTGGATACGCAGTATTTT. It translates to CASSVPGQGVDTQYF.

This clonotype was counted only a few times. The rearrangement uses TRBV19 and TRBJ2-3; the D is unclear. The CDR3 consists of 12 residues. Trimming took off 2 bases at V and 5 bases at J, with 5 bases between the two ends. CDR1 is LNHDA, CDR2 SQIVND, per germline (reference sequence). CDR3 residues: CASSIQRDTQYF. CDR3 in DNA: TGTGCCAGTAGTATACAAAGAGATACGCAGTATTTT.

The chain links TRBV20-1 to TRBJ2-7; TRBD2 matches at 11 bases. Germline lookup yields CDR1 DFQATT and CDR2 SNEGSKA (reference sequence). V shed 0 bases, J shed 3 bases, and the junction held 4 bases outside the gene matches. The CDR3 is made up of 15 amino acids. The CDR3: CSARDSGLAGYEQYF. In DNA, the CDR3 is TGCAGTGCTAGAGATTCCGGACTAGCGGGCTACGAGCAGTACTTC.

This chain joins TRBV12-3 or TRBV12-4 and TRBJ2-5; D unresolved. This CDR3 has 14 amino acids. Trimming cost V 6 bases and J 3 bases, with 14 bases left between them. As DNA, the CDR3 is TGTGCCAGCAGCTTGACCGCGAGTGAAGAGACCCAGTACTTC. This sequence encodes CASSLTASEETQYF.

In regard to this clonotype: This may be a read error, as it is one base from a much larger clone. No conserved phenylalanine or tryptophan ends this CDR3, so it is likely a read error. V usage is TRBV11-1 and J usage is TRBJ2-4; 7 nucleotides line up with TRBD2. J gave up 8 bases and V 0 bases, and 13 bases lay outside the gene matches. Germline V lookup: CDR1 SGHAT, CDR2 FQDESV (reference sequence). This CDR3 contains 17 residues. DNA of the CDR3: TGTGCCAGCAGCTTAGCCCCAATATCAACGGCGGGAGACATTCAGTACCTC. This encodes CASSLAPISTAGDIQYL.

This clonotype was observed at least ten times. The CDR3 spells CASSVKFFSSEAFF. For the CDR3, the DNA is TGTGCCAGCAGTGTAAAGTTTTTTAGCTCTGAAGCTTTCTTT. The chain links TRBV2 to TRBJ1-1, with unresolved D. Trimming pared 4 bases from V and 6 bases from J, leaving 15 bases between. Germline-derived CDR1 and CDR2 are SNHLY and FYNNEI. The CDR3 is made up of 14 amino acids.

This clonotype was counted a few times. Here the CDR3 DNA reads TGTGCCAGCAGCCAATGGCCTGGGCGCACCGGGGAGCTGTTTTTT. Encoded protein: CASSQWPGRTGELFF. The gene calls are TRBV14 and TRBJ2-2; D not resolved. V lost 2 bases and J 4 bases, leaving 11 bases between the germline ends. Germline CDR1 SGHDN, CDR2 FVKESK. This CDR3 is 15 amino acids long.

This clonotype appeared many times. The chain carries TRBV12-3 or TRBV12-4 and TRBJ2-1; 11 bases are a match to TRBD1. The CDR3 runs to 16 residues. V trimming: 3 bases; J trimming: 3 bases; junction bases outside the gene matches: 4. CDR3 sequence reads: CASSLGQGVVYNEQFF. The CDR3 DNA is TGTGCCAGCAGTTTGGGACAGGGGGTTGTCTACAATGAGCAGTTCTTC.

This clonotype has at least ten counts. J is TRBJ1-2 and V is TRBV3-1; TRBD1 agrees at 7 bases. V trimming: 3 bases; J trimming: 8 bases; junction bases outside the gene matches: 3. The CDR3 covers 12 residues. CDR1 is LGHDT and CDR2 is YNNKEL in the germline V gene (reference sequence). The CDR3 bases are TGTGCCAGCAGCCAGGCAGGGGGAGGCTACACCTTC. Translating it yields CASSQAGGGYTF. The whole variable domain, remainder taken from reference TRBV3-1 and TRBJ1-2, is DTAVSQTPKYLVTQMGNDKSIKCEQNLGHDTMYWYKQDSKKFLKIMFSYNNKELIINETVPNRFSPKSPDKAHLNLHINSLELGDSAVYFCASSQAGGGYTFGSGTRLTVV.

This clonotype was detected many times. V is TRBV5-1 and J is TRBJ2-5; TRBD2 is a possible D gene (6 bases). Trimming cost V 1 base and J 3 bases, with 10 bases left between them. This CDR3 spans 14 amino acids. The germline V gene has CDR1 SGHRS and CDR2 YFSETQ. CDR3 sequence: CASSLMASEETQYF. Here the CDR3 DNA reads TGCGCCAGCAGCTTGATGGCTAGCGAAGAGACCCAGTACTTC.

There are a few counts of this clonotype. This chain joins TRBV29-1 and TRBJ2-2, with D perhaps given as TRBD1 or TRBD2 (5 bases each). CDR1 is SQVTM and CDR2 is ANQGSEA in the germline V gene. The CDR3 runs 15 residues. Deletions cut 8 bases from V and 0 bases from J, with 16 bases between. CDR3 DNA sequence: TGCAGCACATCGGGGACGGTCTCGAACACCGGGGAGCTGTTTTTT. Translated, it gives CSTSGTVSNTGELFF.

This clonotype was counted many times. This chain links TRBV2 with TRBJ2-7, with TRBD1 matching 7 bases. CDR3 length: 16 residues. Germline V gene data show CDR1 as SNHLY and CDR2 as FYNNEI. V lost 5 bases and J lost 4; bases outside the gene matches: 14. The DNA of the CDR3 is TGTGCCAGCAGTAATACCGGGACAGCTATTTCTTACGAGCAGTACTTC. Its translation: CASSNTGTAISYEQYF.

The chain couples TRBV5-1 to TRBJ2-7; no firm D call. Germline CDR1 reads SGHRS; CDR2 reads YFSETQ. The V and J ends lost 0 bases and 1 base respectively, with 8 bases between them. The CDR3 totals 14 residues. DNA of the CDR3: TGCGCCAGCAGCTTGGCGAGGATTTCCTACGAGCAGTACTTC. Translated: CASSLARISYEQYF.

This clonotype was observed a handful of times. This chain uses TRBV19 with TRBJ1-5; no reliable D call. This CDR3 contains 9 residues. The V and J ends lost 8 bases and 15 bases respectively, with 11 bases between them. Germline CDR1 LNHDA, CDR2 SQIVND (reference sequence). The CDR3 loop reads CASPSLGHF. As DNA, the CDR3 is TGTGCCAGTCCCAGCCTTGGGCATTTT.